The 27 T cell receptor beta chains listed next were all sequenced from one sample in a study of blood T cell repertoires in COVID-19. The repertoire was sequenced with immunoSEQ multiplex PCR; TCRdb's copy has only in-frame clones and lacks some. The table has roughly 290,000 clones, around 90% seen once. Sequencing input: PBMCs or T cells enriched from blood (not recorded which). These TCRs come from a young woman with acute COVID-19.

V is TRBV18 and J is TRBJ2-3; D is uncertain. The ends were cut back, 3 bases at V and 2 bases at J, with 6 bases in the middle. Per germline, CDR1 KGHSH and CDR2 LQKENI. This CDR3 has 13 residues. CDR3 sequence reads: CASSPLDTDTQYF. DNA for the CDR3: TGTGCCAGCTCACCTCTAGACACAGATACGCAGTATTTT.

The chain has TRBV9 and TRBJ2-7, with D tentatively TRBD2 (5 bases). Germline loops: CDR1 SGDLS, CDR2 YYNGEE. This CDR3 has 15 amino acids. V lost 4 bases, J lost 3 bases, and 17 bases lay in between. CDR3 protein: CASSYEGSRDYEQYF. The CDR3 DNA reads TGTGCCAGCAGCTACGAGGGCAGCCGCGACTACGAGCAGTACTTC.

This chain uses TRBV14 with TRBJ1-1; D gene unclear. V gave up 3 bases and J gave up 5 bases, with 19 bases separating them. CDR3 size: 16 residues. Germline values: CDR1 SGHDN, CDR2 FVKESK. Here the CDR3 reads CASSHGFSARVTEAFF. For the CDR3, the DNA is TGTGCCAGCAGCCACGGTTTTTCCGCCCGGGTGACTGAAGCTTTCTTT.

This clone has just one count. The rearrangement joins TRBV2 to TRBJ1-5; 12 nucleotides align to TRBD1. Germline loops: CDR1 SNHLY, CDR2 FYNNEI. The trim removed 7 bases at V and 2 bases at J, leaving 3 bases unmatched. The CDR3 runs to 15 residues. In DNA form, the CDR3 reads TGTGCCAGCATAAGGGACAGGGGGCGCAATCAGCCCCAGCATTTT. Translated, it gives CASIRDRGRNQPQHF.

V and J are TRBV3-1 (or the pseudogene TRBV3-2) and TRBJ1-3, with TRBD1 as a possible D gene (6 bases). Germline loops: CDR1 LGHDT, CDR2 YNNKEL (reference sequence). V lost 1 base and J 1 base, leaving 14 bases between the germline ends. The CDR3 has 17 residues. The CDR3 reads CASSQANRVGSGNTIYF. The CDR3 bases are TGTGCCAGCAGCCAAGCTAACAGGGTGGGTTCTGGAAACACCATATATTTT.

About this clone itself: A junction end diverges from the germline sequence, so it may reflect a read error. J is TRBJ1-5 and V is TRBV5-1, with 9 bases lining up with TRBD1. The CDR3 loop spans 15 amino acids. CDR1 and CDR2 from the germline V gene are SGHRS and YFSETQ. CDR3 coding DNA: TGCGCCAGCAGATTGGACAGGGGAGTCAATCAGCCCCAGCATTTT. Translated, it gives CASRLDRGVNQPQHF.

CDR3 bases: TGTGCCAGCAGCCCTAGGGCGAGCGGGGCCTACAATGAGCAGTTCTTC. This sequence encodes CASSPRASGAYNEQFF. This chain joins TRBV7-9 and TRBJ2-1, with 7 positions matching TRBD2. Germline-derived CDR1 and CDR2 are SEHNR and FQNEAQ (reference sequence). Trimming at V came to 5 bases and at J to 2 bases, leaving 9 bases not matched to a gene. The CDR3 length is 16 residues.

The chain employs TRBV9 and TRBJ2-3; tentatively, D is TRBD2 (5 bases). The CDR3 covers 14 residues. Germline V lookup: CDR1 SGDLS, CDR2 YYNGEE. V gave up 1 base and J gave up 0 bases, with 6 bases separating them. The CDR3 nucleotides read TGTGCCAGCAGCGTAAGGACTAGCACAGATACGCAGTATTTT. This encodes CASSVRTSTDTQYF.

The gene calls are TRBV7-8 and TRBJ1-5, with D possibly matching TRBD1 (6 bases). The CDR3 is made up of 13 amino acids. Trimming took off 6 bases at V and 4 bases at J, with 10 bases between the two ends. From germline, CDR1 is SGHVS and CDR2 FQNEAQ. CDR3 protein: CASSSQGNQPQHF. CDR3 sequence (DNA): TGTGCCAGCAGTAGTCAGGGGAATCAGCCCCAGCATTTT.

This clone was seen a single time. The genes are TRBV13 and TRBJ2-1; TRBD1 aligns across 10 bases. The CDR3 extends over 17 amino acids. The germline CDR1 and CDR2 sequences are PRHDT and FYEKMQ (reference sequence). After removal of 5 bases from V and 2 bases from J, the junction contained 9 bases not matched to a gene. CDR3 in DNA: TGTGCCAGCAGCAACCCGACAGGGGGCACCCCCTACAATGAGCAGTTCTTC. Translated, it gives CASSNPTGGTPYNEQFF.

V usage is TRBV27 and J usage is TRBJ1-6; TRBD1 might be the D (6 bases). This CDR3 has 14 residues. The V end lost 4 bases, the J end lost 6 bases, and 10 bases lay between the germline ends. Germline-derived CDR1 and CDR2 are MNHEY and SMNVEV (reference sequence). DNA for the CDR3: TGTGCCAGCAGTTCACAGGGTCCTAATTCACCCCTCCACTTT. Its translation is CASSSQGPNSPLHF.

The chain carries TRBV7-8 and TRBJ2-4; 7 bases fit TRBD1. V trimming: 4 bases; J trimming: 0 bases; junction bases outside the gene matches: 6. Germline CDR1 is SGHVS and CDR2 is FQNEAQ. The CDR3 loop spans 16 amino acids. Written as DNA, the CDR3 is TGTGCCAGCAGCTACGGGACAGACCTAGCCAAAAACATTCAGTACTTC. It is translated as CASSYGTDLAKNIQYF.

This clone has at least ten counts. The chain is built from TRBV10-3 and TRBJ1-6; D unclear. Germline values: CDR1 ENHRY, CDR2 SYGVKD. Trimming left V 7 bases short and J 8 bases short, with 12 bases between. The CDR3 runs to 13 residues. CDR3 loop: CAINTRSDSPLHF. CDR3 coding DNA: TGTGCCATCAATACAAGGAGCGATTCACCCCTCCACTTT.

V gene TRBV10-3 combines with J gene TRBJ2-1, with a weak D call TRBD1 (6 bases). CDR1 ENHRY and CDR2 SYGVKD come from the germline V gene. CDR3 length: 14 residues. Trimming removed 3 bases at V and 2 bases at J, with 8 bases between. CDR3 sequence: CAISESGAYNEQFF. CDR3 in DNA: TGTGCCATCAGTGAATCAGGGGCCTACAATGAGCAGTTCTTC.

This chain links TRBV6-4 with TRBJ2-3; D gene uncertain. The CDR3 is 14 residues long. Germline values: CDR1 MRHNA, CDR2 SNTAGT. Trimming shortened V by 0 bases and J by 0 bases, and 4 bases separated the two germline ends. In DNA form, the CDR3 reads TGTGCCAGCAGTGACTCCCTAAGCACAGATACGCAGTATTTT. Translated, it gives CASSDSLSTDTQYF.

Concerning this clone itself: The same CDR3 also results from other DNA sequences found in this sample. V and J are TRBV28 and TRBJ2-1; the match to TRBD2 covers 9 bases. The germline gives CDR1 MDHEN, CDR2 SYDVKM. Trimming removed 2 bases from V and 9 bases from J; junction bases left unmatched: 5. The CDR3 has 14 amino acids. The CDR3 protein is CASSLAGGPGEQFF. The CDR3 nucleotides are TGTGCCAGCAGTTTAGCGGGAGGGCCAGGTGAGCAGTTCTTC. Supplemented by reference TRBV28 and TRBJ2-1, the full variable domain reads DVKVTQSSRYLVKRTGEKVFLECVQDMDHENMFWYRQDPGLGLRLIYFSYDVKMKEKGDIPEGYSVSREKKERFSLILESASTNQTSMYLCASSLAGGPGEQFFGPGTRLTVL.

The V call is TRBV19, the J call TRBJ1-2, with 8 bases lining up with TRBD1. This CDR3 spans 15 amino acids. J lost 4 bases, V lost 3 bases, and 7 bases had no gene match. Germline V gene lookup returns CDR1 LNHDA and CDR2 SQIVND (reference sequence). The CDR3 loop reads CASSMKLTGVYGYTF. The CDR3 bases are TGTGCCAGTAGTATGAAACTGACAGGGGTCTATGGCTACACCTTC.

The chain is built from TRBV5-1 and TRBJ1-3; tentative D call: TRBD1 (5 bases). The CDR3 runs 15 residues. Germline V lookup: CDR1 SGHRS, CDR2 YFSETQ. The V end lost 0 bases, the J end lost 5 bases, and 12 bases lay between the germline ends. CDR3 region: CASSLGGTHRNTIYF. The CDR3 nucleotides read TGCGCCAGCAGCTTGGGCGGGACCCATAGAAACACCATATATTTT.

The V call is TRBV7-2, the J call TRBJ2-5; no firm D call. This CDR3 has 11 residues. Germline lookup yields CDR1 SGHTA and CDR2 FQGNSA. The V end lost 4 bases, the J end lost 9 bases, and 9 bases lay between the germline ends. The CDR3 DNA reads as TGTGCCAGCAGCTCCCGCCGGGCCCAGTACTTC. Residues: CASSSRRAQYF.

The gene calls are TRBV7-3 and TRBJ1-1, with unresolved D. The V gene's germline CDR1 is SGHTA and CDR2 FQGTGA. Trimming pared 2 bases from V and 5 bases from J, leaving 9 bases between. The CDR3 spans 13 residues. CDR3 loop: CASSLATETEAFF. CDR3 nucleotide sequence: TGTGCCAGCAGCTTAGCCACAGAAACTGAAGCTTTCTTT.

The chain carries TRBV6-5 and TRBJ1-5; 7 nucleotides match TRBD1. The V segment lost 9 bases and the J segment 2 bases; nucleotides outside the gene matches: 10. Germline CDR1 is MNHEY and CDR2 is SVGAGI. The CDR3 totals 15 residues. DNA of the CDR3: TGTGCCAGTAGAGAGGGGGCGAGTGGCAATCAGCCCCAGCATTTT. Protein product: CASREGASGNQPQHF.

The chain recombines TRBV5-4 with TRBJ2-1; TRBD2 aligns across 12 bases. In germline, CDR1 is SGHNT, CDR2 YYREEE (reference sequence). V lost 4 bases and J lost 7; bases outside the gene matches: 6. The CDR3 covers 15 residues. The CDR3 coding sequence is TGTGCCAGCAGCCGCCCTAGCGGGAGGGGGAATGAGCAGTTCTTC. Amino acids: CASSRPSGRGNEQFF.

The V and J genes are TRBV6-2 or TRBV6-3 and TRBJ1-5; the D is unclear. CDR3 length equals 14 residues. Germline V CDR1 and CDR2: MNHEY, SVGEGT. V was pared by 0 bases and J by 5 bases, with 8 bases between. In nucleotides, the CDR3 is TGTGCCAGCAGTTACTCAACACCCTATCAGCCCCAGCATTTT. Protein: CASSYSTPYQPQHF.

The V and J genes are TRBV28 and TRBJ1-1; TRBD1 aligns across 9 bases. Trimming at V came to 9 bases and at J to 3 bases, leaving 2 bases not matched to a gene. The CDR3 is made up of 12 amino acids. CDR1 MDHEN and CDR2 SYDVKM come from the germline V gene. CDR3 DNA sequence: TGTGCCAGTGGGACAGGGTACACTGAAGCTTTCTTT. This translates into CASGTGYTEAFF. The variable domain in full, with the rest retrieved from reference TRBV28 and TRBJ1-1, is DVKVTQSSRYLVKRTGEKVFLECVQDMDHENMFWYRQDPGLGLRLIYFSYDVKMKEKGDIPEGYSVSREKKERFSLILESASTNQTSMYLCASGTGYTEAFFGQGTRLTVV.

This clone was seen a single time. J is TRBJ2-5 and V is TRBV15; D gene unclear. CDR3 length: 16 amino acids. V lost 4 bases and J 1 base, leaving 16 bases between the germline ends. Germline loops: CDR1 LNHNV, CDR2 YYDKDF (reference sequence). The CDR3 here is CATSIPMADSQETQYF. Here the CDR3 DNA reads TGTGCCACCAGCATCCCTATGGCAGACTCCCAAGAGACCCAGTACTTC.

The genes are TRBV7-6 and TRBJ1-3, with a possible D match to TRBD1 (6 bases). V dropped 1 base and J dropped 4 bases, with 14 bases sitting between them. The CDR3 length is 16 residues. Germline V gene sequence: CDR1 SGHVS, CDR2 FNYEAQ. CDR3 nucleotides: TGTGCCAGCAGCTTAGAACCAGGGGCGCGAGGAAACACCATATATTTT. Protein: CASSLEPGARGNTIYF.

This chain connects TRBV30 to TRBJ2-3; possibly TRBD2 for D (6 bases). In germline, CDR1 is GTSNPN, CDR2 SVGIG (reference sequence). This CDR3 spans 14 amino acids. V dropped 2 bases and J dropped 2 bases, with 11 bases sitting between them. DNA of the CDR3: TGTGCCTGGAGTTCGGCGGGGAACACAGATACGCAGTATTTT. Translation: CAWSSAGNTDTQYF.